This T cell receptor beta chain was captured by sequencing in a study of shared clonotypes between healthy human individuals. Here immunoSEQ multiplex PCR was the method, and the copy in TCRdb shows in-frame clones only, minus some. The table records under 650,000 clones, about 96% of them present only once. All donors were healthy HIV-negative adults lacking recent acute infections or vaccinations. As concerns this clone: Its antigen is still unknown.

This CDR3 is built from 15 residues. Trimming removed 2 bases at V and 1 base at J, with 11 bases between. From germline, CDR1 is SEHNR and CDR2 FQNEAQ (reference sequence). Whole-study results and caveats: Though the depth was large, rarefaction showed that sorted-subset sequencing was incomplete. Clonotypes shared by all four donors outscored non-shared clonotypes in generation probability.

Sequencing was performed on naive CD4+ T cells sorted from blood. Subset meaning: CD45RA+ positively selected. V usage is TRBV7-9 and J usage is TRBJ2-5; D not certain. The source of this sequence is a woman aged 25 to 45 in good health. The CDR3 is CASSLWHTTQETQYF. The CDR3 DNA sequence: TGTGCCAGCAGCTTATGGCACACTACCCAAGAGACCCAGTACTTC. Full variable domain (remainder filled in from reference TRBV7-9 and TRBJ2-5): DTGVSQNPRHKITKRGQNVTFRCDPISEHNRLYWYRQTLGQGPEFLTYFQNEAQLEKSRLLSDRFSAERPKGSFSTLEIQRTEQGDSAMYLCASSLWHTTQETQYFGPGTRLLVL.